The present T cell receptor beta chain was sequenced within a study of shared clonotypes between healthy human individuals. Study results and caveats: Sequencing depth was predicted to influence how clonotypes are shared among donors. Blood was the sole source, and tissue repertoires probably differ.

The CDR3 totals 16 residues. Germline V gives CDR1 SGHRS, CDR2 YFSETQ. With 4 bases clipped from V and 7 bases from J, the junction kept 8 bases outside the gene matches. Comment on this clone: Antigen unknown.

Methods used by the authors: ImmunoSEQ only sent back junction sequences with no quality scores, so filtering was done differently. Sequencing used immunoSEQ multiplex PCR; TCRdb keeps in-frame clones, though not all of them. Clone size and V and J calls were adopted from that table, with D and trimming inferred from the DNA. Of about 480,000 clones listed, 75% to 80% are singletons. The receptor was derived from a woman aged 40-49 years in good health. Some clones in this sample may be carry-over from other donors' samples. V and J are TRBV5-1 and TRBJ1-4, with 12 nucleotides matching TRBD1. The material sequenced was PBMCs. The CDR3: CASSGGQGALGEKLFF. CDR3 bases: TGCGCCAGCAGCGGGGGACAGGGGGCGCTGGGTGAAAAACTGTTTTTT.